This T cell receptor (beta chain) emerged from a study of cytomegalovirus exposure and HLA in healthy donors. Both 60 Vbeta primers and 13 Jbeta primers went into the PCR. Sequenced by immunoSEQ multiplex PCR; TCRdb stores in-frame clones only, minus some. The data show about 78,000 clones, roughly three quarters seen once. Points on this clone: The antigen is not known. Other DNA sequences of this sample code for an identical CDR3.

Whole-study findings and limits: Specificity of three CMV-associated chains for CMV antigens was verified in vitro.

The CDR3 contains 15 residues. V shed 5 bases and J 1 base; nucleotides not matched to a gene: 4. Germline CDR1 SEHNR, CDR2 FQNEAQ (reference sequence). Sampled while nominally healthy, donors likely had unrecorded immune exposures. This clonotype was obtained from a woman in her fifties or sixties in good health and CMV-seropositive. Sequencing used PBMCs. The chain employs TRBV7-9 and TRBJ2-5, with 10 nucleotides matching TRBD1. CDR3 nucleotides: TGTGCCAGCAGCCTGGGACAGGGGCTCCAAGAGACCCAGTACTTC. Protein product: CASSLGQGLQETQYF.